The present T cell receptor (beta chain) was sequenced within a study of T-cell memory formation after mild COVID-19. About the research overall: TCR clustering was largely donor specific.

One entry per CDR3 protein results from TCRdb running MiXCR on the 5' RACE reads. The sample has about 130,000 distinct CDR3 sequences, approximately 17% seen once. Trimming took 5 bases from V and 1 from J; bases not matched to a gene: 11. There are 15 residues in the CDR3. In germline, CDR1 is DFQATT, CDR2 SNEGSKA (reference sequence). The TCR sequence derives from a man between 18 and 35 years old who had mild COVID-19 (a few samples of this study predate the infection). Cell type and time point are not known. The specimen sequenced was PBMCs or a T cell subset sorted from them (not recorded which). The V and J genes are TRBV20-1 and TRBJ2-7; 7 bases match TRBD2. The CDR3 DNA follows: TGCAGTGCTTGGAGGGCGGGGGATGAGTCCTACGAGCAGTACTTC. It translates to CSAWRAGDESYEQYF.